This is a list of T cell receptor beta chains from one sample in a study of blood T cell repertoires in COVID-19. Measured with immunoSEQ multiplex PCR; TCRdb has only the in-frame clones, and not every one. The sample shows tens of thousands of clones, roughly 86% of them seen only once. The sequenced sample consisted of peripheral blood. Source of these receptors: a woman in her fifties or sixties with acute or convalescent COVID-19. The CDR3 runs from the conserved cysteine through the conserved F or W. D genes are given only for firm matches. The size field is filled for only some rows; it gives once, few, many or a size class.

size: -; V: TRBV6-5; J: TRBJ2-1; D: -; DNA: TGTGCCAGCAGAAAGGACAGTTCTAGCGAGCAGTTCTTC; CDR3: CASRKDSSSEQFF
size: -; V: TRBV7-8; J: TRBJ1-1; D: TRBD1; DNA: TGTGCCAGCAGCTTAGGGTGGACAGGGAACACTGAAGCTTTCTTT; CDR3: CASSLGWTGNTEAFF
size: -; V: TRBV18; J: TRBJ1-3; D: -; DNA: TGTGCCAGCTCACCCCGGGAGACCTCTGGAAACACCATATATTTT; CDR3: CASSPRETSGNTIYF
size: once; V: TRBV5-1; J: TRBJ2-7; D: TRBD1; DNA: TGCGCCAGCAGCCTGAGGACAGGGACCGAGGACGAGCAGTACTTC; CDR3: CASSLRTGTEDEQYF
size: -; V: TRBV15; J: TRBJ1-2; D: -; DNA: TGTGCCACCAGGTCGACGGGGTATGGCTACACCTTC; CDR3: CATRSTGYGYTF
size: few; V: TRBV18; J: TRBJ2-5; D: -; DNA: TGTGCCAGCTCACCAGGGAGCCAAGAGACCCAGTACTTC; CDR3: CASSPGSQETQYF
size: -; V: TRBV6-4; J: TRBJ1-1; D: TRBD1; DNA: TGTGCCAGCAGTGAGGGACAGGGGGGAGCCGAAGCTTTCTTT; CDR3: CASSEGQGGAEAFF
size: -; V: TRBV4-1; J: TRBJ1-2; D: -; DNA: TGCGCCAGCAGCCAAGACGCAGGAATTAACTATGGCTACACCTTC; CDR3: CASSQDAGINYGYTF
size: -; V: TRBV23-1; J: TRBJ1-2; D: TRBD1; DNA: TGCGCCAGCAGTCAATCCCGGACAGGGAATGGCTACACCTTC; CDR3: CASSQSRTGNGYTF
size: -; V: TRBV5-1; J: TRBJ2-5; D: -; DNA: TGCGCCAGCAGCGGGGGGATCGAGACCCAGTACTTC; CDR3: CASSGGIETQYF
size: once; V: TRBV30; J: TRBJ1-3; D: -; DNA: TGTGCCTGGACTAGGAGGACTAACTCTGGAAACACCATATATTTT; CDR3: CAWTRRTNSGNTIYF
size: -; V: TRBV14; J: TRBJ2-5; D: TRBD1; DNA: TGTGCCAGCAGCCAAGTTGGACAGGGAATGCAAGAGACCCAGTACTTC; CDR3: CASSQVGQGMQETQYF
size: -; V: TRBV6-2/TRBV6-3; J: TRBJ1-5; D: -; DNA: TGTGCCAGCAGTTATCTGACAGGAGCCAATCAGCCCCAGCATTTT; CDR3: CASSYLTGANQPQHF
size: -; V: TRBV13; J: TRBJ2-1; D: TRBD2; DNA: TGTGCCAGCGGGCTGGCGGGAGGTCTTTACAATGAGCAGTTCTTC; CDR3: CASGLAGGLYNEQFF
size: once; V: TRBV7-6; J: TRBJ1-1; D: -; DNA: TGTGCCAGCAGCCCGCAGGGTGAAGTGAACACTGAAGCTTTCTTT; CDR3: CASSPQGEVNTEAFF
size: -; V: TRBV5-6; J: TRBJ1-1; D: -; DNA: TGTGCCAGCAGCTTAGGAGGCTGGACTGAAGCTTTCTTT; CDR3: CASSLGGWTEAFF
size: -; V: TRBV2; J: TRBJ1-1; D: -; DNA: TGTGCCAGCACTTGGGGCGGGGGCCTCGGCACTGAAGCTTTCTTT; CDR3: CASTWGGGLGTEAFF
size: -; V: TRBV27; J: TRBJ1-4; D: -; DNA: TGTGCCAGCAGTACCGGACTCCTTATTAATGAAAAACTGTTTTTT; CDR3: CASSTGLLINEKLFF
size: -; V: TRBV19; J: TRBJ1-5; D: TRBD1; DNA: TGTGCCACCCAACAATGGACAGGGGGAGTTCAGCCCCAGCATTTT; CDR3: CATQQWTGGVQPQHF
size: once; V: TRBV19; J: TRBJ1-1; D: -; DNA: TGTGCCAGTAAGAAGGTCGCGACAGTGAACACTGAAGCTTTCTTT; CDR3: CASKKVATVNTEAFF
size: -; V: TRBV5-1; J: TRBJ1-1; D: TRBD1; DNA: TGCGCCAGCAGCCAAGGACAGGGGACCCTCCGGACTGAAGCTTTCTTT; CDR3: CASSQGQGTLRTEAFF
size: -; V: TRBV7-2; J: TRBJ2-7; D: -; DNA: TGTGCCAGCAGCTTAGGTTTATTATTCTCCTACGAGCAGTACTTC; CDR3: CASSLGLLFSYEQYF
size: once; V: TRBV7-9; J: TRBJ1-1; D: -; DNA: TGTGCCAGCAGCTTATATATGACTGAAGCTTTCTTT; CDR3: CASSLYMTEAFF
size: -; V: TRBV19; J: TRBJ1-2; D: -; DNA: TGTGCCAGTACTCAGGGTGCGAGTAGCTACACCTTC; CDR3: CASTQGASSYTF
size: few; V: TRBV27; J: TRBJ2-7; D: TRBD1; DNA: TGTGCCAGCAGTCAGGGACAGGGGGCCTTCTACGAGCAGTACTTC; CDR3: CASSQGQGAFYEQYF
size: -; V: TRBV11-1; J: TRBJ1-2; D: -; DNA: TGTGCCAGCAGCCACTCCGGGACAGGCTACACCTTC; CDR3: CASSHSGTGYTF
size: -; V: TRBV5-1; J: TRBJ2-3; D: -; DNA: TGCGCCAGCAGCTTGTTTAGCCCTTTTAGCACAGATACGCAGTATTTT; CDR3: CASSLFSPFSTDTQYF
size: -; V: TRBV3-1/TRBV3-2; J: TRBJ2-1; D: TRBD2; DNA: TGTGCCAGCAGCCTTATCTCCGGAGTGGCGGGAGTCAATGAGCAGTTCTTC; CDR3: CASSLISGVAGVNEQFF
size: -; V: TRBV27; J: TRBJ2-7; D: -; DNA: TGTGCCAGCAGTTCCGGGACAAACCTATACGAGCAGTACTTC; CDR3: CASSSGTNLYEQYF
size: -; V: TRBV5-6; J: TRBJ2-5; D: TRBD1; DNA: TGTGCCAGCAGCTCACGGACAGGGGAGATGGAGACCCAGTACTTC; CDR3: CASSSRTGEMETQYF
size: few; V: TRBV6-1; J: TRBJ2-7; D: -; DNA: TGTGCCAGCAGTGAGTATCGGGTCGAGCAGTACTTC; CDR3: CASSEYRVEQYF
size: -; V: TRBV15; J: TRBJ2-5; D: TRBD2; DNA: TGTGCCACCAGCAGAGGCGGGGGGGAAGGAGAGACCCAGTACTTC; CDR3: CATSRGGGEGETQYF
size: -; V: TRBV11-3; J: TRBJ2-7; D: -; DNA: TGTGCCAGCAGCTTAGGAGCAACCTACGAGCAGTACTTC; CDR3: CASSLGATYEQYF
size: -; V: TRBV28; J: TRBJ2-2; D: -; DNA: TGTGCCAGCAGTTTAATTGGAGGGAACACCGGGGAGCTGTTTTTT; CDR3: CASSLIGGNTGELFF
size: -; V: TRBV19; J: TRBJ2-2; D: -; DNA: TGTGCCAGTAGTCACCCCCGAGAAAAAAGCAGGGAGCTGTTTTTT; CDR3: CASSHPREKSRELFF
size: -; V: TRBV7-3; J: TRBJ1-1; D: -; DNA: TGTGCCAGCAGCTTATTCCGGGGGGAGAACACTGAAGCTTTCTTT; CDR3: CASSLFRGENTEAFF
size: -; V: TRBV18; J: TRBJ1-1; D: -; DNA: TGTGCCAGCTCACCATCTAGACTGAACACTGAAGCTTTCTTT; CDR3: CASSPSRLNTEAFF
size: -; V: TRBV3-1/TRBV3-2; J: TRBJ2-4; D: -; DNA: TGTGCCAGCAGCCCACTCGGGATTCTAGCCAAAAACATTCAGTACTTC; CDR3: CASSPLGILAKNIQYF
size: -; V: TRBV6-5; J: TRBJ2-6; D: -; DNA: TGTGCCAGCAGTTACTCGCGCAGGGCTGGGGCCAACGTCCTGACTTTC; CDR3: CASSYSRRAGANVLTF
size: -; V: TRBV14; J: TRBJ1-2; D: -; DNA: TGTGCCAGCAGCTACAGTGGGTCCGGTGGCTACACCTTC; CDR3: CASSYSGSGGYTF
size: -; V: TRBV28; J: TRBJ1-1; D: TRBD1; DNA: TGTGCCAGCAGTCTCTCGACAGGGAAAGCTTTCTTT; CDR3: CASSLSTGKAFF
size: -; V: TRBV28; J: TRBJ2-2; D: TRBD2; DNA: TGTGCCAGCAGTGGGGCGGGAGCGGACGGCGGGGAGCTGTTTTTT; CDR3: CASSGAGADGGELFF
size: -; V: TRBV5-4; J: TRBJ1-1; D: -; DNA: TGTGCCAGCAGTGTCCAGGGGAACACTGAAGCTTTCTTT; CDR3: CASSVQGNTEAFF
size: -; V: TRBV28; J: TRBJ2-1; D: -; DNA: TGTGCCAGCAGTCCCCCTGACCTAAACAGGTCCCCAACCAATGAGCAGTTCTTC; CDR3: CASSPPDLNRSPTNEQFF
size: -; V: TRBV19; J: TRBJ2-1; D: TRBD1; DNA: TGTGCCAGTAGTATAGCACAGGGGTCGGGCAATGAGCAGTTCTTC; CDR3: CASSIAQGSGNEQFF
size: -; V: TRBV7-2; J: TRBJ2-5; D: -; DNA: TGTGCCAGCAGCTTAAGGGGGGGGCCCGGGACCAAAGAGACCCAGTACTTC; CDR3: CASSLRGGPGTKETQYF